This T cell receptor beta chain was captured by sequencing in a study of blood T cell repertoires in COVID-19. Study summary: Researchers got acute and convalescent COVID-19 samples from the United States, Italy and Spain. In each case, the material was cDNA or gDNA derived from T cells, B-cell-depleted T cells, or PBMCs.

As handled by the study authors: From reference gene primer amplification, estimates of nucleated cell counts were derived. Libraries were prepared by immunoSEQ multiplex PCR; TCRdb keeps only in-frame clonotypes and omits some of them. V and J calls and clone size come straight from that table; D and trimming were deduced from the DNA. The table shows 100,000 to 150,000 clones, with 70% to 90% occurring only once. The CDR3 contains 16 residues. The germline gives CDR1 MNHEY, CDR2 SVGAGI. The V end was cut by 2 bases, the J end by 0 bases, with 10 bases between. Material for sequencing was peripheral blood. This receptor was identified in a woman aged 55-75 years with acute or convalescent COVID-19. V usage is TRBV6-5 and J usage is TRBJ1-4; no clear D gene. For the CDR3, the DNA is TGTGCCAGCAGTTACAATTGGGCCACAACTAATGAAAAACTGTTTTTT. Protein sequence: CASSYNWATTNEKLFF.